The entry below gives a single TCR beta chain sequence along with its context. This clone has just a few counts. The specificity of this receptor is unknown. Base quality data are lacking; no much larger clone is found one base away. This record comes from a study of cytomegalovirus exposure and HLA in healthy donors (TCRdb year 2017). For the wider study: In an earlier analysis of some 610 of the donors, approximately 300 Gb of sequence data and roughly 100 million unique TCR beta sequences from about 179 million T cells were reported. Genome-wide SNP genotypes for about 65% of the roughly 670 donors were used in a later genetic analysis, which treated that subset as a discovery cohort. The study used immunosequencing to profile the T cell repertoires of 600 to 850 subjects and linked those repertoires to cytomegalovirus serostatus. All discovery cohort repertoires had been generated on a single sequencing platform. In a later analysis, previously published TCR beta repertoires from several hundred donors were re-analyzed and high-resolution HLA genotyping was added so that TCR occurrence patterns could be studied. Four to six DR-DQ haplotypes were handled as single units for association and clustering, since linkage in the cohort was strong. The study aimed to test whether cataloging public T cell receptors could reveal signatures of past pathogen exposure. To predict cytomegalovirus infection status, the study brought together high-throughput TCR immunosequencing, statistical association of individual TCRs with disease status, and machine learning. Donor age, sex, ethnicity and CMV serostatus were compiled alongside the repertoire data. Both class I and class II loci were covered by HLA typing, at four-digit resolution. An earlier analysis of 587 of the donors applied high-throughput TCR beta sequencing to assess whether each TCR beta V gene segment acted as functional or pseudogenic. Among some 400 genotyped donors of the cohort, an average of approximately 250,000 unique TCR beta nucleotide sequences were sequenced per donor, roughly 18% of them non-productive. Typing coverage varied by locus: roughly 629-640 donors for A, B, C, DRB1 and DQB1; 500 to 550 for DQA1; approximately 610 for DPA1; about 450 for DPB1. An early release covering just under 650 HLA-typed donors comprised approximately 300 gigabases of sequencing data and 85 million or so unique TCR sequences. In addition to the first cohort of 650 to 800 subjects, a separate validation cohort of some 120 different subjects was used. The later analysis used no new phenotypic data to find candidate immune exposures, relying instead on TCR beta sequences and their occurrence across donors. Of the approximately 370 genotyped donors, 75% to 85% were placed in the genetic ancestry cluster associated with self-reported Caucasian donors. Paper-wide results and their limitations: A later analysis reported that several top co-occurrence clusters appeared linked to parvovirus B19, influenza, CMV and Epstein-Barr virus. Because counts were too low, roughly 16 rarely observed V segments, including chromosome 9 orphons, were excluded from the earlier analysis of 587 of the donors. This cohort had only TCR beta chains sequenced, and the lack of alpha or paired-chain data limited which features could be detected. Linkage disequilibrium might explain the correlated functional status among segregating V segments, but an unknown experimental factor could not be excluded. A later genetic analysis reported fewer N-insertions in productive TCRs among donors in an Asian-associated ancestry cluster than the roughly 620-donor mean. HLA typing was unavailable for some donors at each locus, so association tests used only the typed subset. The study gave a list of about 160 TCR beta chains associated with cytomegalovirus. A few of the identified cytomegalovirus-associated TCR beta chains were confirmed in vitro to be specific for cytomegalovirus antigens. Some IMGT-functional V segments, including TRBV6-2 and TRBV6-3, could not be told apart with the 87-base-pair reads, so those segments were excluded. Assigning TCR associations to individual alleles was difficult when HLA alleles, especially DR and DQ, strongly co-occurred. An association between a missense DCLRE1C variant and V-gene and J-gene trimming of TCR beta chains was found in a later genetic analysis and replicated in an independent cohort. A later analysis found that HLA-associated TCR beta chains were more clonally expanded and had lower generation probabilities than equally common non-associated chains. Immune exposure information for the cohort was limited to CMV serostatus. In an earlier analysis of some 500 of the donors, most TCR beta V segments appeared in productive rearrangements about 87% or about 30% of the time, broadly matching IMGT annotations. The authors suggested that the approach could potentially be extended to other disease states and immunological phenotypes. Cytomegalovirus status was reported to be diagnosed by the classifier with high specificity and sensitivity in both the original and validation cohorts. In a later analysis, the rate of TCR association differed among HLA loci, with DRB1 alleles having the most associated TCRs and HLA-C alleles having the fewest. At a false discovery rate of 0.05, a later analysis linked about 17,000 TCR beta sequences to specific HLA alleles. The sequencing pipeline was judged likely to have produced a cluster of highly shared sequence variants as a technical artifact. A later analysis found that most CMV-associated TCR beta chains appeared HLA-restricted, with HLA associations seemingly driven largely by CMV exposure. A further reported finding was that TCR beta sequences accurately predicted the HLA-A and HLA-B alleles for most subjects in the first cohort. While some public TCRs were present in many individuals, most TCR sequences turned up only very rarely across donors. Presence/absence analyses assumed roughly uniform sequencing depth across donors, an assumption that may not hold.

Libraries came from the immunoSEQ multiplex PCR assay. For the multiplex PCR, a mixture combining 60 forward primers for TCR Vbeta segments and 13 reverse primers for TCR Jbeta segments was used. The CDR3 region of rearranged TCR beta genes was amplified from genomic DNA with a multiplex PCR assay. On the Illumina HiSeq System, the amplified TCR beta libraries were sequenced as 87-base-pair reads. Per the source publication's procedure: A later analysis counted about 80 million unique TCR beta chains across the 650 to 800 repertoires, and 9.5 million to 11 million of these chains were shared by at least two donors. A nearest-neighbor algorithm error-corrected the raw reads and collapsed the reads into unique sequences, merging closely related sequences to remove PCR and sequencing errors. Alignment of CDR3 sequences to IMGT reference sequences was used to assign V, D and J gene segments. For a sequence to be retained, at least a six-nucleotide match to both a V gene segment and a J gene segment was required. A rearrangement was called productive if the CDR3 had no stop codons and remained in frame with V and J, and every other rearrangement was called non-productive. Following IMGT convention, CDR3 was defined as the stretch from the second conserved V-encoded cysteine to the conserved J-encoded phenylalanine. Sequences without an unambiguous match to a single V gene segment were excluded from the earlier analysis of almost 600 of the donors. An earlier analysis of 450 to 650 of the donors called V segments functional above 56.7% productive rearrangements and segregating when the between-donor standard deviation exceeded 5%. A statistical classification framework was built for diagnosing cytomegalovirus status from the catalog of TCR beta chain sequences. In a later analysis, V and J genes were assigned by comparing TCR nucleotide sequences against IMGT/GENE-DB human TR gene sequences. In a later analysis, CDR3 sequences and most-parsimonious VDJ recombination scenarios were assigned using the TCRdist pipeline. In a later analysis, each TCR beta chain was defined by its CDR3 amino acid sequence together with its V-gene family, and reads lacking a unique V-gene family were excluded. A later analysis removed 500 to 600 highly shared, low-generation-probability nucleotide sequences to deal with suspected cross-contamination and a sequencing artifact. In a later analysis, a clonal expansion index was calculated for each public chain from normalized within-repertoire ranks of inferred template counts. A later analysis computed generation probabilities with a VDJ recombination model fitted to out-of-frame rearrangements, and checked the results against IGoR. A later analysis scored TCR-TCR, TCR-HLA and TCR-CMV co-occurrence with hypergeometric tests, applying a repertoire-size bias correction to TCR pairs. In a later analysis, false discovery rates were estimated by permuting HLA or CMV assignments 20 times. In a later analysis, co-occurring TCRs were grouped with DBSCAN, and TCRdist sequence similarity was added when clustering was performed within HLA-allele-positive subsets. For co-occurrence clustering, repertoires with fewer than 30,000 or more than 120,000 public chains were excluded, along with roughly 5 repertoires with anomalous nucleotide sharing. Here the immuneACCESS table is served through TCRdb, limited to in-frame sequences with V and J called. Missing clones are a known gap in these copies; in checked studies unresolved V genes cover under half, and the rest lacks a known reason. The DNA was the basis for D and trimming; V, J and clone size are from that table. In this sample the table shows fewer than 150,000 clones, about 77% of which occur a single time. The ten top clones hold under 1.5% of the sample.

V loses 3 bases at its end and J loses 1 base; junction bases beyond the gene matches: 3. From the cysteine through the phenylalanine, the CDR3 covers 15 amino acids. The entry retains the CDR3 DNA only, 45 bases that are in frame from base 1. The germline V gene specifies MNHEY as CDR1 and SVGAGI as CDR2. The cohort was made up of about 610 healthy bone marrow donors. At the time of sampling, all cohort members were nominally healthy, though unrecorded immune exposures were likely present. The donor tested CMV seronegative and was one of the 352 seronegative cohort members. A peripheral blood sample was collected from each donor, and TCR beta sequencing was performed on peripheral blood mononuclear cells. The Qiagen DNeasy Blood Extraction Kit was used to extract genomic DNA from the blood cell samples.

The sequence joins TRBV6-5 to TRBJ2-1; TRBD1 agrees with 7 junctional bases. The sequenced material came from PBMCs. This TCR was sampled from a man aged 50 or older in good health and CMV-seronegative. Here the CDR3 is given as CASSYRGQSYNEQFF. The bases are TGTGCCAGCAGTTATAGGGGGCAGTCCTACAATGAGCAGTTCTTC.